Below are 26 T cell receptor beta chains sequenced from a single sample in a study of persistence of HIV-infected CD4 T cells. An overlapping HIV-1 Gag peptide pool stimulated these cells at about 0.9 ug/peptide/mL. CD40L/CD69 double-negative CD45RO-high memory CD4+ T cells were collected. The immunoSEQ assay was version 4, run in survey mode. The table came from immunoSEQ multiplex PCR; TCRdb's copy has only in-frame clones and leaves some out. Among approximately 35,000 clones, 82% were seen once, and the ten largest hold 0.9% to 1%. These receptors' antigens are unknown. Specimen: cultured CD4+ T cells from PBMCs, collected from a patient who received antiretroviral therapy. The receptors derive from an adult with HIV. The donor label of this sample is uncertain.

The rearrangement uses TRBV5-4 and TRBJ2-3; 9 positions agree with TRBD2. The CDR3 spans 16 residues. The V gene end was trimmed by 4 bases and the J gene end by 6 bases; junction bases not matched to a gene: 12. Germline V gene data show CDR1 as SGHNT and CDR2 as YYREEE (reference sequence). CDR3 amino acids: CASSAGGTSSRDTQYF. Written as DNA, the CDR3 is TGTGCCAGCAGCGCTGGAGGGACTAGCTCACGGGATACGCAGTATTTT.

The rearrangement joins TRBV30 to TRBJ1-2; D may be TRBD1 (6 bases). The CDR3 is made up of 15 amino acids. Germline CDR1 and CDR2: GTSNPN and SVGIG (reference sequence). Between the trimmed V and J ends, which lost 0 bases and 5 bases, there was a span of 16 bases. The CDR3 nucleotides read TGTGCCTGGAGTGTACAAGGCCAAAGGGGGTATGGCTACACCTTC. Encoded protein: CAWSVQGQRGYGYTF.

This chain links TRBV24-1 with TRBJ2-5, with D maybe TRBD1 (6 bases). Germline V gives CDR1 KGHDR, CDR2 SFDVKD. There are 15 residues in the CDR3. V was pared by 4 bases and J by 5 bases, with 16 bases between. The CDR3 DNA follows: TGTGCCACCAGTGAACTAACAGGGTATAGTGAGACCCAGTACTTC. This codes for CATSELTGYSETQYF.

The rearrangement links TRBV5-6 to TRBJ1-1; D is perhaps TRBD1 (6 bases). The CDR3 loop spans 13 amino acids. Germline loops: CDR1 SGHDT, CDR2 YYEEEE. V gave up 1 base and J gave up 6 bases, with 10 bases separating them. CDR3 region: CASSLYRDSEAFF. In DNA form, the CDR3 reads TGTGCCAGCAGCTTGTACAGGGACTCTGAAGCTTTCTTT.

This chain links TRBV28 with TRBJ1-3, with no clear D. The CDR3 is made up of 14 amino acids. Trimming cost V 3 bases and J 0 bases, with 6 bases left between them. The germline gives CDR1 MDHEN, CDR2 SYDVKM. DNA of the CDR3: TGTGCCAGCAGTTTCCTACACTCTGGAAACACCATATATTTT. It yields the protein CASSFLHSGNTIYF.

The DNA of the CDR3 is TGTGCCAGTAAAGTTCGCTCTGGGGCCAACGTCCTGACTTTC. Translated: CASKVRSGANVLTF. This rearrangement joins TRBV19 to TRBJ2-6; D is uncertain. Trimming took 7 bases from V and 0 from J, leaving 7 bases between them. Germline CDR1 and CDR2: LNHDA and SQIVND (reference sequence). CDR3 length equals 14 residues.

This clone has a single count. The V gene is TRBV2, the J gene TRBJ2-3; D possibly corresponds to TRBD2 (6 bases). The CDR3 spans 15 residues. Trimming pared 5 bases from V and 3 bases from J, leaving 15 bases between. Germline V CDR1 and CDR2: SNHLY, FYNNEI. CDR3 protein: CASSLQGGWTDTQYF. Here the CDR3 DNA reads TGTGCCAGCAGTCTTCAGGGAGGTTGGACAGATACGCAGTATTTT.

The V and J genes are TRBV19 and TRBJ1-5; the match to TRBD1 covers 8 bases. Germline CDR1 LNHDA, CDR2 SQIVND (reference sequence). The ends lost 3 bases at V and 6 bases at J; junction bases unmatched: 7. This CDR3 comprises 15 residues. The CDR3 DNA is TGTGCCAGTAGTATGAACAGGGGGTTATCTCAGCCCCAGCATTTT. This sequence encodes CASSMNRGLSQPQHF.

This sequence joins TRBV27 and TRBJ1-2, with D unresolved. The CDR3 extends over 16 amino acids. V lost 10 bases to trimming and J lost 1 base, with 22 bases between them. The germline V gene encodes CDR1 MNHEY and CDR2 SMNVEV (reference sequence). The CDR3 protein is CATSIRRPVDNYGYTF. CDR3 bases: TGTGCCACCTCTATTAGAAGGCCCGTCGATAACTATGGCTACACCTTC.

V gene TRBV4-2 combines with J gene TRBJ1-1; D is undetermined. Between the trimmed V and J ends, which lost 2 bases and 1 base, there was a span of 8 bases. The V gene's germline CDR1 is LGHNA and CDR2 YNFKEQ. The CDR3 runs 14 residues. CDR3 region: CASSQQRENTEAFF. The CDR3 coding sequence is TGTGCCAGCAGCCAACAAAGGGAGAACACTGAAGCTTTCTTT.

This CDR3 is CASSTFTEETQYF. CDR3 nucleotides: TGTGCCAGCAGCACATTTACGGAAGAGACCCAGTACTTC. The chain links TRBV9 to TRBJ2-5; D gene unclear. Deletions cut 4 bases from V and 3 bases from J, with 10 bases between. The germline gives CDR1 SGDLS, CDR2 YYNGEE. The CDR3 has 13 residues.

This chain connects TRBV5-4 to TRBJ2-7, with D perhaps TRBD1 (6 bases). The V and J ends lost 0 bases and 3 bases respectively, with 13 bases between them. The germline gives CDR1 SGHNT, CDR2 YYREEE (reference sequence). CDR3 length equals 15 residues. Here the CDR3 DNA reads TGTGCCAGCAGCTTGGGGGCGACAGGATACTACGAGCAGTACTTC. It encodes CASSLGATGYYEQYF. Drawing the rest from reference TRBV5-4 and TRBJ2-7, the complete variable domain is ETGVTQSPTHLIKTRGQQVTLRCSSQSGHNTVSWYQQALGQGPQFIFQYYREEENGRGNFPPRFSGLQFPNYSSELNVNALELDDSALYLCASSLGATGYYEQYFGPGTRLTVT.

This chain links TRBV18 with TRBJ1-5; no clear D gene. This CDR3 has 13 residues. Germline V lookup: CDR1 KGHSH, CDR2 LQKENI. Trimming stripped 3 bases from V and 2 bases from J, with 5 bases between. The CDR3 nucleotides are TGTGCCAGCTCACCTGAGGGCAATCAGCCCCAGCATTTT. Protein product: CASSPEGNQPQHF.

This clone was seen a single time. This chain uses TRBV5-6 with TRBJ2-1; 10 bases fit TRBD2. Germline CDR1 reads SGHDT; CDR2 reads YYEEEE. Trimming at V came to 7 bases and at J to 2 bases, leaving 9 bases not matched to a gene. The CDR3 covers 16 residues. The CDR3 nucleotides read TGTGCCAGCGCTTTAGCGGGGGGTCTCACCTACAATGAGCAGTTCTTC. Translation gives CASALAGGLTYNEQFF.

The chain combines TRBV27 with TRBJ1-2; D is unclear. The ends were cut back, 5 bases at V and 7 bases at J, with 20 bases in the middle. Germline V gene lookup returns CDR1 MNHEY and CDR2 SMNVEV (reference sequence). The length of the CDR3 is 15 residues. The CDR3 nucleotides are TGTGCCAGCAGTCCCCCTTCCGGGCCCCGGAGTGGCTACACCTTC. Amino acids: CASSPPSGPRSGYTF.

The chain joins TRBV5-5 to TRBJ2-7; D is possibly TRBD1 (6 bases). The CDR3 extends over 12 amino acids. Germline V lookup: CDR1 SGHKS, CDR2 YYEKEE (reference sequence). Trimming cost V 4 bases and J 5 bases, with 10 bases left between them. The CDR3 loop reads CASSITGHEQYF. In DNA, the CDR3 is TGTGCCAGCAGCATTACAGGGCACGAGCAGTACTTC. Using reference TRBV5-5 and TRBJ2-7 for the parts outside the CDR3, the full variable domain is DAGVTQSPTHLIKTRGQQVTLRCSPISGHKSVSWYQQVLGQGPQFIFQYYEKEERGRGNFPDRFSARQFPNYSSELNVNALLLGDSALYLCASSITGHEQYFGPGTRLTVT.

The genes are TRBV10-3 and TRBJ2-7; possible D gene TRBD1, 7 bases. The germline V gene encodes CDR1 ENHRY and CDR2 SYGVKD. V was cut by 0 bases and J by 2 bases, with 17 bases left in between. This CDR3 is 17 amino acids long. The CDR3 DNA follows: TGTGCCATCAGTGAGTCGGCTGGAGGGGGCCCTACCTACGAGCAGTACTTC. Residues: CAISESAGGGPTYEQYF.

This clone was seen a handful of times. The gene calls are TRBV3-1 (or the pseudogene TRBV3-2) and TRBJ1-1; a possible D gene is TRBD1 (5 bases). CDR1 is LGHDT and CDR2 is YNNKEL in the germline V gene (reference sequence). V lost 3 bases to trimming and J lost 1 base, with 15 bases between them. CDR3 length: 16 amino acids. The CDR3 protein is CASSQAGGNRNTEAFF. Written as DNA, the CDR3 is TGTGCCAGCAGCCAGGCCGGGGGGAACAGGAACACTGAAGCTTTCTTT.

V usage is TRBV19 and J usage is TRBJ2-6; 10 bases align to TRBD1. The V segment lost 6 bases and the J segment 1 base; nucleotides outside the gene matches: 6. The CDR3 is 17 residues long. Germline CDR1 reads LNHDA; CDR2 reads SQIVND (reference sequence). In DNA, the CDR3 is TGTGCCAGTAGGCCGGGACAGGGGATTTCTGGGGCCAACGTCCTGACTTTC. Translated, it gives CASRPGQGISGANVLTF.

Here the CDR3 DNA reads TGTGCCAGCAGCTTTTATCAGGGGTATAGCAATCAGCCCCAGCATTTT. Protein: CASSFYQGYSNQPQHF. This rearrangement joins TRBV5-5 to TRBJ1-5; a weak D match, TRBD1 (6 bases). Trimming pared 2 bases from V and 0 bases from J, leaving 12 bases between. Germline V gives CDR1 SGHKS, CDR2 YYEKEE (reference sequence). The length of the CDR3 is 16 residues.

The table lists this clone with a count of one. This chain uses TRBV6-5 with TRBJ1-1; D perhaps matches TRBD1 (6 bases). The CDR3 has 13 amino acids. Germline CDR1 MNHEY, CDR2 SVGAGI. Trimming cost V 8 bases and J 2 bases, with 12 bases left between them. CDR3 in amino acids: CASHGDINTEAFF. CDR3 nucleotide sequence: TGTGCCAGCCACGGGGACATCAACACTGAAGCTTTCTTT.

The J gene is TRBJ2-5, the V gene TRBV9, with 7 bases that match TRBD2. V lost 0 bases to trimming and J lost 3 bases; unmatched junction nucleotides: 2. In germline, CDR1 is SGDLS, CDR2 YYNGEE. The CDR3 is made up of 14 amino acids. The CDR3: CASSVGTSEETQYF. CDR3 nucleotides: TGTGCCAGCAGCGTAGGGACTAGTGAAGAGACCCAGTACTTC.

The J gene is TRBJ2-6, the V gene TRBV5-3, with 7 bases fitting TRBD1. TRBV5-3 is given ORF status, its function remaining uncertain. The CDR3 extends over 21 amino acids. Trimming cost V 0 bases and J 0 bases; bases outside gene matches: 15. The CDR3 DNA sequence: TGTGCCAGAAGCTTGGATTGGCTGTCCGGGACAGACAGCTCTGGGGCCAACGTCCTGACTTTC. As protein: CARSLDWLSGTDSSGANVLTF.

This clone was seen a single time. This chain links TRBV19 with TRBJ2-7; D is tentatively TRBD1 or TRBD2 (5 bases each). Germline values: CDR1 LNHDA, CDR2 SQIVND (reference sequence). V was trimmed by 3 bases and J by 0 bases, leaving 9 bases between them. The CDR3 loop spans 14 amino acids. CDR3: CASSMVGVSYEQYF. In DNA, the CDR3 is TGTGCCAGTAGTATGGTGGGGGTCTCCTACGAGCAGTACTTC.

The chain links TRBV5-1 to TRBJ2-1; 10 bases are a match to TRBD2. V trimming: 0 bases; J trimming: 7 bases; junction bases outside the gene matches: 7. From germline, CDR1 is SGHRS and CDR2 YFSETQ. This CDR3 is built from 16 residues. The CDR3 loop is CASSLELAGKGNEQFF. CDR3 nucleotide sequence: TGCGCCAGCAGCTTGGAACTAGCGGGGAAAGGAAATGAGCAGTTCTTC.

CDR3 nucleotides: TGTGCCAGCAGTGTGCAGGGGGGGCCATATGAGCAGTTCTTC. This translates into CASSVQGGPYEQFF. V is TRBV2 and J is TRBJ2-1; D is tentatively TRBD1 or TRBD2 (7 bases each). Germline V gives CDR1 SNHLY, CDR2 FYNNEI. V was cut by 4 bases and J by 8 bases, with 15 bases left in between. The CDR3 loop spans 14 amino acids.